This TCR beta chain was identified during a study of beta chain features in type 1 diabetes. Expressed TCRB transcripts were sequenced because the entire RNA isolate underwent reverse transcription. Naive, central memory and regulatory T cell samples produced a mean of around 4 million reads. Libraries were prepared by immunoSEQ multiplex PCR; TCRdb keeps only in-frame clonotypes and omits some of them. The data hold about 150,000 clones, with less than 9.5% observed a single time. CDR1 is KGHSH, CDR2 LQKENI, per germline. The V and J ends lost 4 bases and 0 bases, in that order; junction bases with no gene match: 6. The CDR3 extends over 17 amino acids.

V usage is TRBV18 and J usage is TRBJ2-1; 10 nucleotides match TRBD1. The TCR comes from a woman aged 18-30 years in good health. The specimen was central memory CD4+ T cells from blood. The CDR3 is CASSHGTGASSYNEQFF. The CDR3 bases are TGTGCCAGCTCACACGGGACAGGGGCGAGCTCCTACAATGAGCAGTTCTTC.